A single sample is the source of the 30 T cell receptor beta chains below, sequenced in a study of early stage breast cancer tumors. Produced via immunoSEQ multiplex PCR; TCRdb's table is partial and in-frame only. The table has roughly 20,000 clones, more than 70% seen once. Sequencing was done on a sample of blood. Receptors were obtained from a person between 65 and 79 years old with breast cancer.

The chain joins TRBV5-4 to TRBJ2-3; D remains unclear. Per the germline V gene, CDR1 is SGHNT and CDR2 is YYREEE (reference sequence). V lost 5 bases to trimming and J lost 1 base, with 8 bases between them. The length of the CDR3 is 13 residues. CDR3 loop: CASSQPGTDTQYF. CDR3 coding DNA: TGTGCCAGCAGTCAACCGGGCACAGATACGCAGTATTTT.

The rearrangement uses TRBV9 and TRBJ1-4; 9 bases are shared with TRBD1. Losses at the gene ends were 7 bases for V and 3 bases for J; bases not matched to a gene: 7. Looked up from germline, CDR1 is SGDLS and CDR2 is YYNGEE. This CDR3 contains 15 residues. The CDR3 sequence: CASGGDRASNEKLFF. CDR3 DNA sequence: TGTGCCAGCGGGGGGGACAGGGCGTCTAATGAAAAACTGTTTTTT.

The V gene is TRBV30, the J gene TRBJ1-6; maybe TRBD1 (5 bases). The V and J ends lost 5 bases and 6 bases respectively, with 14 bases between them. The CDR3 is 14 amino acids. Germline V gene data show CDR1 as GTSNPN and CDR2 as SVGIG (reference sequence). The CDR3 spells CAWEPTALNSPLHF. The DNA for the CDR3 is TGTGCCTGGGAACCGACAGCCCTTAATTCACCCCTCCACTTT.

This chain links TRBV7-3 with TRBJ2-1; 8 bases agree with TRBD1. The CDR3 contains 13 residues. V was pared by 5 bases and J by 15 bases, with 12 bases of the junction left unmatched. Germline V lookup: CDR1 SGHTA, CDR2 FQGTGA. The CDR3 sequence: CASSRDLDRELFF. The CDR3, as DNA: TGTGCCAGCAGCCGTGACTTGGACAGGGAGTTGTTCTTC.

In its sample, this clone was seen a few times. The chain combines TRBV12-5 with TRBJ1-1; 12 bases are a match to TRBD1. The CDR3 sequence is 13 residues long. The germline CDR1 and CDR2 sequences are LGHNT and FRNRAP. Trimming at V came to 6 bases and at J to 8 bases, leaving 4 bases not matched to a gene. CDR3 region: CASGQGTGGEAFF. The CDR3 nucleotides are TGTGCTAGTGGACAAGGGACAGGGGGCGAAGCTTTCTTT.

The chain has TRBV9 and TRBJ2-5, with 10 bases aligning to TRBD2. Germline V CDR1 and CDR2: SGDLS, YYNGEE. J was trimmed by 5 bases and V by 3 bases; bases with no gene match: 7. This CDR3 comprises 15 residues. CDR3 DNA: TGTGCCAGCAGCGAGCGGGGGGGGGTCCGGGAGACCCAGTACTTC. Encoded protein: CASSERGGVRETQYF.

The rearrangement joins TRBV28 to TRBJ2-7; D might be TRBD1 (7 bases). The CDR3 covers 15 residues. Germline V gives CDR1 MDHEN, CDR2 SYDVKM. V lost 6 bases to trimming and J lost 0 bases, with 15 bases between them. The CDR3 is CASSSPQGGSYEQYF. CDR3 sequence (DNA): TGTGCCAGCAGCAGCCCTCAGGGGGGCTCCTACGAGCAGTACTTC.

The CDR3 protein is CASRTRGGPDYGYTF. The CDR3 DNA is TGTGCCAGCAGAACAAGGGGAGGACCAGACTATGGCTACACCTTC. The chain links TRBV14 to TRBJ1-2, with D perhaps TRBD1 (5 bases). The CDR3 spans 15 residues. Trimming shortened V by 6 bases and J by 3 bases, and 17 bases separated the two germline ends. The germline V gene encodes CDR1 SGHDN and CDR2 FVKESK.

The chain uses TRBV6-5 and TRBJ2-7; D unresolved. Germline CDR1 MNHEY, CDR2 SVGAGI. Trimming pared 0 bases from V and 3 bases from J, leaving 15 bases between. This CDR3 region has 16 residues. CDR3 protein: CASSYSINGRSYEQYF. Here the CDR3 DNA reads TGTGCCAGCAGTTACTCCATAAACGGTCGGAGCTACGAGCAGTACTTC.

This chain joins TRBV4-1 and TRBJ2-5; 10 positions agree with TRBD2. CDR3 length: 20 amino acids. Germline V lookup: CDR1 MGHRA, CDR2 YSYEKL. The V and J ends lost 2 bases and 1 base, in that order; junction bases with no gene match: 16. CDR3 in DNA: TGCGCCAGCAGCCAATATCAGGCGAGCGGGGGGGCCCCCCTCCAAGAGACCCAGTACTTC. This gives the protein CASSQYQASGGAPLQETQYF.

This clone was picked up a small number of times. The chain is built from TRBV19 and TRBJ1-1; 9 nucleotides agree with TRBD1. J gave up 6 bases and V 8 bases, and 7 bases lay outside the gene matches. Germline-derived CDR1 and CDR2 are LNHDA and SQIVND (reference sequence). CDR3 length equals 13 residues. DNA of the CDR3: TGTGCCAGTGCGACAGGGGGTGTCTCTGAAGCTTTCTTT. Translation: CASATGGVSEAFF.

The chain links TRBV11-3 to TRBJ2-2; TRBD2 matches at 7 bases. There are 16 residues in the CDR3. Unmatched junction bases numbered 4, after V lost 2 bases and J lost 1 base. The germline gives CDR1 SGHNT, CDR2 YENEEA. The CDR3 DNA is TGTGCCAGCAGCTTATGGGAGGGGTTGAACACCGGGGAGCTGTTTTTT. As protein: CASSLWEGLNTGELFF.

The sample holds a few counts of this clone. The chain combines TRBV15 with TRBJ2-2, with D perhaps TRBD1 (6 bases). Between the trimmed V and J ends, which lost 8 bases and 6 bases, there was a span of 10 bases. The CDR3 length is 12 residues. Germline CDR1 LNHNV, CDR2 YYDKDF (reference sequence). In DNA form, the CDR3 reads TGTGCCACCCAACAGGGTTCCGGGGAGCTGTTTTTT. It codes for CATQQGSGELFF.

The chain couples TRBV28 to TRBJ2-4, with 9 bases fitting TRBD1. The trim removed 6 bases at V and 0 bases at J, leaving 3 bases unmatched. Germline loops: CDR1 MDHEN, CDR2 SYDVKM. The CDR3 length is 15 residues. The CDR3 nucleotides read TGTGCCAGCAGAGGGACAGGGAGAGCCAAAAACATTCAGTACTTC. Translation gives CASRGTGRAKNIQYF.

CDR3 in DNA: TGTGCCAGCAGCCTATCCGGGACAGAAATTTACGAGCAGTACTTC. As protein: CASSLSGTEIYEQYF. V and J are TRBV5-5 and TRBJ2-7, with TRBD1 matching over 7 bases. Germline trimming cut 4 bases from V and 4 bases from J; bases unmatched to any gene: 11. This CDR3 is built from 15 residues. Per the germline V gene, CDR1 is SGHKS and CDR2 is YYEKEE (reference sequence).

This sequence joins TRBV14 and TRBJ2-4; a weak D match, TRBD1 (6 bases). This CDR3 spans 13 amino acids. Trimming took off 1 base at V and 9 bases at J, with 10 bases between the two ends. The germline V gene has CDR1 SGHDN and CDR2 FVKESK. CDR3 in amino acids: CASSQVGGGIQYF. CDR3 coding DNA: TGTGCCAGCAGCCAAGTAGGGGGTGGCATTCAGTACTTC.

V gene TRBV19 combines with J gene TRBJ1-2; 7 bases agree with TRBD1. Germline V gene sequence: CDR1 LNHDA, CDR2 SQIVND (reference sequence). The J segment lost 7 bases and the V segment lost 4 bases, leaving 9 bases of the junction unmatched. This CDR3 has 14 residues. The CDR3: CASSRLTGIGGYTF. In nucleotides, the CDR3 is TGTGCCAGTAGTAGGCTGACAGGGATCGGTGGCTACACCTTC.

V and J are TRBV6-5 and TRBJ1-2; 9 nucleotides line up with TRBD1. Germline V gene sequence: CDR1 MNHEY, CDR2 SVGAGI. The CDR3 is 16 amino acids. The J segment lost 1 base and the V segment lost 4 bases, leaving 7 bases of the junction unmatched. The CDR3 nucleotides read TGTGCCAGCAGTTCGGGACAGGGCAATCTTAACTATGGCTACACCTTC. Its protein product is CASSSGQGNLNYGYTF.

The V call is TRBV5-1, the J call TRBJ2-5; a possible D gene is TRBD2 (5 bases). V dropped 4 bases and J dropped 2 bases, with 15 bases sitting between them. CDR3 size: 15 residues. Germline V lookup: CDR1 SGHRS, CDR2 YFSETQ. CDR3 sequence: CASSRGPGTQETQYF. The CDR3 coding sequence is TGCGCCAGCAGCCGGGGTCCAGGAACACAAGAGACCCAGTACTTC. The entire variable domain, with the rest obtained from reference TRBV5-1 and TRBJ2-5, is as follows: KAGVTQTPRYLIKTRGQQVTLSCSPISGHRSVSWYQQTPGQGLQFLFEYFSETQRNKGNFPGRFSGRQFSNSRSEMNVSTLELGDSALYLCASSRGPGTQETQYFGPGTRLLVL.

CDR3 sequence: CASSTGVLETQYF. The DNA for the CDR3 is TGCGCCAGCAGTACAGGGGTTCTAGAGACCCAGTACTTC. V usage is TRBV4-1 and J usage is TRBJ2-5; 7 nucleotides align to TRBD1. V dropped 6 bases and J dropped 4; count of bases not matched to a gene: 5. Germline CDR1 MGHRA, CDR2 YSYEKL. The CDR3 totals 13 residues.

The chain recombines TRBV5-4 with TRBJ2-5, with TRBD1 matching 10 bases. Germline CDR1 and CDR2: SGHNT and YYREEE (reference sequence). CDR3 length: 18 amino acids. V trimming: 3 bases; J trimming: 6 bases; junction bases outside the gene matches: 17. This CDR3 reads CASSSNRDRGLEGKTQYF. CDR3 DNA sequence: TGTGCCAGCAGCTCTAACCGGGACAGGGGCTTGGAAGGAAAGACCCAGTACTTC.

The chain uses TRBV10-3 and TRBJ2-1; 8 nucleotides match TRBD1. The germline V gene has CDR1 ENHRY and CDR2 SYGVKD. The CDR3 runs to 16 residues. After removal of 0 bases from V and 4 bases from J, the junction contained 5 bases not matched to a gene. The CDR3 DNA reads TGTGCCATCAGTGAGTCGCGGGGACAGGTGTACAATGAGCAGTTCTTC. Protein sequence: CAISESRGQVYNEQFF.

As DNA, the CDR3 is TGTGCCAGCAGCTCGACAGGGGTTAGCAATCAGCCCCAGCATTTT. Translation: CASSSTGVSNQPQHF. The rearrangement uses TRBV2 and TRBJ1-5; 8 nucleotides line up with TRBD1. Germline CDR1 reads SNHLY; CDR2 reads FYNNEI. The CDR3 has 15 amino acids. With 6 bases clipped from V and 0 bases from J, the junction kept 4 bases outside the gene matches.

V and J are TRBV19 and TRBJ1-2; 8 bases align to TRBD1. CDR3 size: 14 residues. Germline lookup yields CDR1 LNHDA and CDR2 SQIVND (reference sequence). Trimming at V came to 3 bases and at J to 4 bases, leaving 4 bases not matched to a gene. The CDR3: CASSIRQGIYGYTF. The CDR3 DNA sequence: TGTGCCAGTAGTATCCGACAGGGGATCTATGGCTACACCTTC. The full variable domain, rest sourced from reference TRBV19 and TRBJ1-2, is DGGITQSPKYLFRKEGQNVTLSCEQNLNHDAMYWYRQDPGQGLRLIYYSQIVNDFQKGDIAEGYSVSREKKESFPLTVTSAQKNPTAFYLCASSIRQGIYGYTFGSGTRLTVV.

V usage is TRBV19 and J usage is TRBJ2-2; 9 bases align to TRBD2. There are 18 residues in the CDR3. Germline V gives CDR1 LNHDA, CDR2 SQIVND (reference sequence). The trim removed 7 bases at V and 0 bases at J, leaving 12 bases unmatched. The CDR3 loop reads CASMRERGAPSNTGELFF. As DNA, the CDR3 is TGTGCCAGTATGAGGGAGCGGGGGGCCCCTTCGAACACCGGGGAGCTGTTTTTT. Filled out from reference TRBV19 and TRBJ2-2, the complete variable domain reads DGGITQSPKYLFRKEGQNVTLSCEQNLNHDAMYWYRQDPGQGLRLIYYSQIVNDFQKGDIAEGYSVSREKKESFPLTVTSAQKNPTAFYLCASMRERGAPSNTGELFFGEGSRLTVL.

This chain connects TRBV28 to TRBJ1-5; TRBD1 aligns across 9 bases. Germline V gene lookup returns CDR1 MDHEN and CDR2 SYDVKM. The ends lost 6 bases at V and 4 bases at J; junction bases unmatched: 10. CDR3 length equals 16 residues. In DNA, the CDR3 is TGTGCCAGCAGACCAACGGGACAGGGCGATAATCAGCCCCAGCATTTT. Encoded protein: CASRPTGQGDNQPQHF. Using reference TRBV28 and TRBJ1-5 for the parts outside the CDR3, the full variable domain is DVKVTQSSRYLVKRTGEKVFLECVQDMDHENMFWYRQDPGLGLRLIYFSYDVKMKEKGDIPEGYSVSREKKERFSLILESASTNQTSMYLCASRPTGQGDNQPQHFGDGTRLSIL.

The chain has TRBV28 and TRBJ1-2; D perhaps matches TRBD1 (6 bases). The V and J ends lost 6 bases and 0 bases respectively, with 20 bases between them. Per the germline V gene, CDR1 is MDHEN and CDR2 is SYDVKM. This CDR3 is built from 17 residues. CDR3 nucleotide sequence: TGTGCCAGCAGAAATCTATTACAGGGTTGGACTAACTATGGCTACACCTTC. Amino acids: CASRNLLQGWTNYGYTF.

V is TRBV6-1 and J is TRBJ2-1; 8 bases are a match to TRBD1. Germline CDR1 and CDR2: MNHNS and SASEGT. This CDR3 is built from 14 residues. The V and J ends lost 5 bases and 5 bases, in that order; junction bases with no gene match: 5. DNA of the CDR3: TGTGCCAGCAGTTGGAGACAGGGGCACAATGAGCAGTTCTTC. Translation gives CASSWRQGHNEQFF.

The chain combines TRBV2 with TRBJ2-2, with TRBD1 matching 8 bases. This CDR3 region has 13 residues. The junction had 2 bases not matched to a gene; V was cut back by 7 bases and J by 4 bases. Germline CDR1 and CDR2: SNHLY and FYNNEI. The CDR3 here is CASKTGGTGELFF. In DNA, the CDR3 is TGTGCCAGCAAAACAGGGGGCACCGGGGAGCTGTTTTTT.

This sequence joins TRBV19 and TRBJ1-2, with 7 bases that match TRBD1. CDR3 length equals 13 residues. The V gene end was trimmed by 6 bases and the J gene end by 2 bases; junction bases not matched to a gene: 3. Germline V gene data show CDR1 as LNHDA and CDR2 as SQIVND (reference sequence). The CDR3 loop is CASSLGQNYGYTF. CDR3 sequence (DNA): TGTGCCAGTAGCCTGGGACAGAACTATGGCTACACCTTC.